This entry is about one T cell receptor (beta chain). The antigen it binds to is not known. No much larger clone exists at a distance of one base, and base qualities are not known. The trial excluded patients who had a history of autoimmune disease or who were on systemic immunosuppression. Peripheral blood for TCR sequencing was drawn from every dose cohort at baseline, at cycle 4 day 1 and at cycle 7 day 1. The samples were taken from a phase I, first-in-human, multicenter, open-label dose-escalation trial of ivuxolimab. Adults with locally advanced or metastatic melanoma, renal cell, hepatocellular, or head and neck squamous cell carcinoma were enrolled in the trial. Before TCR sequencing, CD4+ T cells and CD8+ T cells were sorted from peripheral blood as separate populations. Genomic DNA was isolated from the sorted cells so that the TCRbeta CDR3 region could be sequenced. The immunoSEQ Assay was used to sequence the TCRbeta CDR3 regions. TCRdb obtained this table from immuneACCESS and retained in-frame rearrangements with V and J assigned. These tables miss some clones; where compared with another copy, unresolved V genes account for less than half of the shortfall, and the remainder is unexplained. The sample table holds about 77,000 clones, of which roughly 84% were seen once. The ten most abundant clones make up 6.2% of the sample.

This record belongs to a study of OX40 agonist ivuxolimab in advanced cancers. With regard to the full study: Ivuxolimab was an agonistic, fully human IgG2 monoclonal antibody directed against OX40 (CD134), a costimulatory receptor. Intravenous ivuxolimab was administered to patients every 2 weeks at six dose levels: 0.01, 0.1, 0.3, 1.5, 3 and 10 mg/kg. Of the roughly 52 dose-escalation patients, hepatocellular carcinoma was present in around 19, melanoma in around 15, renal cell carcinoma in 9 and head and neck cancer in 9. In the dose-escalation cohort, 75% to 90% of patients were male, and the mean age was 60 years with a range of about 20 to 90. Patients were allowed to have had prior anti-PD-1, anti-PD-L1 or anti-CTLA-4 therapy, and approximately 40% of the dose-escalation patients had previously received checkpoint inhibitors. Three dose-escalation patients achieved partial responses, one with hepatocellular carcinoma and two with cutaneous melanoma. Peripheral TCRbeta sequencing was intended to test whether TCR sequence diversity was altered and clonal T-cell expansion was caused by ivuxolimab. The paper covers the monotherapy dose-escalation part of the phase I ivuxolimab trial, which included N of about 56 patients.

The CDR3 spans 15 residues, from the cysteine through the phenylalanine. Just CDR3 DNA is preserved here, 45 bases in frame from base 1. Based on the germline V gene, the CDR1 and CDR2 sequences are MNHEY and SVGAGI. V and J lose 2 bases and 8 bases, and a span of 16 bases separates them. What the work shows at the level of the full study, not this receptor alone: After ivuxolimab, expanded clones were on average more numerous among CD8+ T cells than among CD4+ T cells. At doses of 0.1 to 3.0 mg/kg, clonal expansion of both CD4+ and CD8+ T cells in blood was seen between baseline and week 6. Low levels of normalized T-cell clonal expansion were also seen in some patients who did not respond. The antigen specificity of the peripheral T cells that underwent clonal expansion was not determined. In partial responders in the 0.1-3.0 mg/kg groups, normalized peripheral clonal expansion was found to be among the lowest, especially among CD8+ T cells.

The TCR comes from an adult with an advanced solid tumor such as melanoma, head and neck, liver or kidney cancer. The chain joins TRBV6-5 to TRBJ1-5; the best D guess is TRBD1, with 5 bases matching. Sequenced material: CD4+ or CD8+ T cells sorted from blood, taken in a trial of the OX40 agonist ivuxolimab. The DNA sequence is as follows: TGTGCCAGCAGTTACGCAGGGACGGGATGGGAGCCCCAGCATTTT. Its product reads: CASSYAGTGWEPQHF.